Listed below are T cell receptor beta chains from one sample, sequenced in a study of cytomegalovirus exposure and HLA in healthy donors. Assay used: immunoSEQ multiplex PCR; TCRdb lists only in-frame clones, some missing. The sample holds around 130,000 clones, roughly 62% seen once. The source material was PBMCs. These receptors originate from a male donor in good health and CMV-seronegative. CDR3s include the opening cysteine and the closing phenylalanine or tryptophan. Part of the rows lack a size; the others show once, few, many or a class for expanded clones.

>TRBV6-5|-
CASSGLGVAFF
>TRBV5-4|once
CASSHATSVADTQYF
>TRBV27|-
CASSLSLGRDYEQYF
>TRBV19|once
CASRTDTELEAFF
>TRBV30|-
CAWSVTAPGNTIYF
>TRBV14|-
CASSPQQGRYTEAFF
>TRBV11-2|-
CASSPQDRGSWETQYF
>TRBV7-2|few
CASSPGGSYNEQFF
>TRBV19|-
CASSEAGFYEQYF
>TRBV9|few
CASSVEVLGTQYF
>TRBV7-9|few
CASSSSTDTQYF
>TRBV6-1|-
CASSEWTGNTEAFF
>TRBV6-5|-
CASSSGLANNEQFF
>TRBV6-5|-
CASRVTGSQGPLHF
>TRBV27|-
CASSFTRGSYEQYF
>TRBV29-1|-
CSVENRGGRNTIYF
>TRBV10-3|-
CAITTENEQFF
>TRBV7-3|-
CASSADRGRETQYF
>TRBV12-5|-
CASVPSLGTGGEQYF
>TRBV5-1|once
CASTQRTGRETQYF
>TRBV19|-
CASSTQGPRLQFF
>TRBV30|-
CAWSTPVTANYGYTF
>TRBV28|once
CASTPRTGIVYEQYF
>TRBV5-4|few
CASSLGQGGDTQYF
>TRBV7-3|few
CASSLGGSGSWDTQYF
>TRBV5-4|-
CASSLGGPGQVYEQYF
>TRBV5-1|-
CASSFGQGAFDTEAFF
>TRBV18|-
CASSPAQGNYGYTF
>TRBV7-3|-
CASSPRGGPNYGYTF
>TRBV18|-
CASSPRGPTSQPQHF
>TRBV7-2|-
CASSLTGQRTDTQYF
>TRBV7-9|once
CASSPTGGGNEKLFF
>TRBV28|few
CASSLTGTGGYF
>TRBV5-4|few
CASSPRTEVNTEAFF
>TRBV6-5|-
CASREQGAHEKLFF
>TRBV14|once
CASSQQTRTYGYTF
>TRBV5-6|-
CASSLEVGRAYEQYF
>TRBV5-5|once
CASSFFRGVSNTEAFF